This T cell receptor beta chain was obtained from a study of blood T cell repertoires in COVID-19. About the study: Samples representing acute and convalescent COVID-19 were sourced from the United States, Italy and Spain. T cells, B-cell-depleted T cells, or PBMCs provided the cDNA or gDNA that served as material.

How the authors handled the data: From reference gene primer amplification, estimates of nucleated cell counts were derived. The repertoire was sequenced with immunoSEQ multiplex PCR; TCRdb's copy has only in-frame clones and lacks some. D and trimming come from the DNA, and the V and J calls and clone size come from that table. The table lists approximately 220,000 clones, approximately 83% of them singletons. Trimming at V came to 4 bases and at J to 7 bases, leaving 8 bases not matched to a gene. The CDR3 contains 15 residues. The germline V gene encodes CDR1 SGHNT and CDR2 YYREEE (reference sequence).

This chain uses TRBV5-4 with TRBJ1-4; 9 bases map to TRBD1. This TCR was sampled from a woman in her 30s who had recovered from COVID-19. Input material: peripheral blood. The CDR3: CASSDGTGIGEKLFF. The CDR3 DNA reads as TGTGCCAGCAGCGACGGGACAGGGATTGGTGAAAAACTGTTTTTT.